This is a list of T cell receptor beta chains from one sample in a study of blood T cell repertoires in COVID-19. Sequencing was performed with immunoSEQ multiplex PCR; in TCRdb, only in-frame clones are kept and a portion is missing. Of just over 75,000 clones in the sample, roughly nine tenths were seen once. The sample consisted of peripheral blood. Receptors were obtained from a woman aged 80 or older with active or convalescent COVID-19. Each CDR3 is given with its conserved first and last residue. The order of the fields is clone size, D gene, CDR3 length, V gene, J gene, CDR3 protein, CDR3 DNA. The D gene is left open where the match is weak. The size field is filled for only some rows; it gives once, few, many or a size class.

-,-,14,TRBV9,TRBJ2-3,CASSVDRDGGVQYF,TGTGCCAGCAGCGTAGATAGAGACGGCGGGGTGCAGTATTTT
-,-,14,TRBV5-1,TRBJ1-2,CASSLVGRVDGYTF,TGCGCCAGCAGCTTGGTGGGGAGAGTGGATGGCTACACCTTC
-,-,17,TRBV4-1,TRBJ2-3,CASSQADWGRSTDTQYF,TGCGCCAGCAGCCAAGCCGATTGGGGGCGCAGCACAGATACGCAGTATTTT
-,TRBD1,14,TRBV7-9,TRBJ1-4,CASSLTGVGEKLFF,TGTGCCAGCAGCTTAACAGGGGTTGGTGAAAAACTGTTTTTT
-,-,15,TRBV15,TRBJ1-6,CATSRARTVNSPLHF,TGTGCCACCAGCAGAGCCCGGACAGTTAATTCACCCCTCCACTTT
-,-,15,TRBV6-5,TRBJ2-3,CASSSTWGSADTQYF,TGTGCCAGCAGTTCGACGTGGGGTAGCGCAGATACGCAGTATTTT
-,TRBD2,16,TRBV7-6,TRBJ2-7,CASSLATSGGGYEQYF,TGTGCCAGCAGCTTAGCAACTAGCGGGGGGGGCTACGAGCAGTACTTC
once,TRBD2,15,TRBV7-2,TRBJ2-1,CASSLVAGGHNEQFF,TGTGCCAGCAGCTTAGTCGCGGGAGGGCACAATGAGCAGTTCTTC
-,-,13,TRBV7-9,TRBJ2-5,CASRRGGGETQYF,TGTGCCAGCAGGCGAGGAGGGGGCGAGACCCAGTACTTC
-,-,16,TRBV6-1,TRBJ2-4,CASSGLGALAKNIQYF,TGTGCCAGCAGTGGACTAGGGGCTTTAGCCAAAAACATTCAGTACTTC
-,-,18,TRBV4-1,TRBJ1-3,CASSHGTRGRSPGNTIYF,TGCGCCAGCAGCCATGGGACGAGAGGGAGGTCACCTGGAAACACCATATATTTT
-,TRBD1,16,TRBV7-9,TRBJ2-2,CASSGPGQGYTGELFF,TGTGCCAGCAGCGGTCCGGGACAGGGTTACACCGGGGAGCTGTTTTTT
-,TRBD2,16,TRBV7-8,TRBJ2-1,CASSRLAVSSYNEQFF,TGTGCCAGCAGCCGACTAGCGGTCAGCTCCTACAATGAGCAGTTCTTC
-,-,13,TRBV28,TRBJ2-3,CASSLQGHYTQYF,TGTGCCAGCAGTTTGCAGGGGCACTATACGCAGTATTTT
once,TRBD1,16,TRBV4-3,TRBJ1-4,CASSQDGDRVREKLFF,TGCGCCAGCAGCCAAGACGGCGACAGGGTTCGAGAAAAACTGTTTTTT
-,TRBD1,17,TRBV28,TRBJ2-1,CASHGDRGLSSYNEQFF,TGTGCCAGCCATGGCGACAGGGGCCTTAGCTCCTACAATGAGCAGTTCTTC
-,-,12,TRBV7-9,TRBJ2-2,CASSLNTGELFF,TGTGCCAGCAGCCTGAACACCGGGGAGCTGTTTTTT
-,TRBD2,18,TRBV29-1,TRBJ2-1,CSVEERGWASGRAREQFF,TGCAGCGTTGAAGAGCGGGGGTGGGCTAGCGGGAGGGCCCGTGAGCAGTTCTTC
-,-,12,TRBV5-6,TRBJ2-3,CASSPMGDTQYF,TGTGCCAGCAGCCCCATGGGCGATACGCAGTATTTT
few,-,15,TRBV28,TRBJ1-2,CASSLSTGANYGYTF,TGTGCCAGCAGTTTATCGACAGGCGCTAACTATGGCTACACCTTC
-,TRBD1,13,TRBV18,TRBJ1-4,CASSQGANEKLFF,TGTGCCAGCTCACAGGGGGCAAATGAAAAACTGTTTTTT
-,-,13,TRBV6-5,TRBJ1-3,CASKPPGGNTIYF,TGTGCCAGCAAACCCCCGGGGGGAAACACCATATATTTT
few,-,15,TRBV6-5,TRBJ1-1,CASSYQAKMNTEAFF,TGTGCCAGCAGTTACCAGGCTAAGATGAACACTGAAGCTTTCTTT
-,TRBD2,19,TRBV28,TRBJ2-1,CASSLPTSGRGFLGNEQFF,TGTGCCAGCAGCCTACCGACTAGCGGGAGGGGTTTCTTGGGGAATGAGCAGTTCTTC
-,-,16,TRBV3-1/TRBV3-2,TRBJ2-3,CASSQETVRGTDTQYF,TGTGCCAGCAGCCAAGAGACGGTTCGGGGCACAGATACGCAGTATTTT
-,-,16,TRBV9,TRBJ1-3,CASSVGTGISGNTIYF,TGTGCCAGCAGCGTAGGCACAGGGATCTCTGGAAACACCATATATTTT
-,-,14,TRBV27,TRBJ1-4,CARPLRDNCQKLFF,TGTGCCAGACCCCTCCGGGACAATTGCCAAAAACTGTTTTTT
-,TRBD2,15,TRBV10-3,TRBJ2-2,CAISESSGGTGELFF,TGTGCCATCAGTGAATCAAGCGGGGGAACCGGGGAGCTGTTTTTT
-,TRBD2,14,TRBV7-2,TRBJ2-5,CASSLAGGQETQYF,TGTGCCAGCAGCTTAGCGGGAGGGCAAGAGACCCAGTACTTC
-,-,15,TRBV27,TRBJ2-7,CASSFEPTDPYEQYF,TGTGCCAGCAGTTTTGAACCTACAGATCCCTACGAGCAGTACTTC
-,TRBD1,15,TRBV18,TRBJ2-7,CASSPVTGGGYEQYF,TGTGCCAGCTCACCTGTTACAGGGGGCGGCTACGAGCAGTACTTC
-,-,16,TRBV7-2,TRBJ1-5,CASSLVGGRTDQPQHF,TGTGCCAGCAGCTTAGTTGGCGGGAGGACGGATCAACCCCAGCATTTT
-,-,12,TRBV29-1,TRBJ1-1,CSVDPGKAEAFF,TGCAGCGTTGATCCAGGGAAGGCTGAAGCTTTCTTT
medium-sized,-,13,TRBV11-2,TRBJ1-6,CASSPGGKLPLHF,TGTGCCAGCAGCCCAGGAGGAAAACTACCCCTCCACTTT
-,TRBD2,15,TRBV19,TRBJ2-2,CASSVVVAGAGELFF,TGTGCCAGTAGTGTCGTGGTAGCGGGAGCCGGGGAGCTGTTTTTT
-,TRBD1,13,TRBV18,TRBJ2-7,CASSRDRDYEQYF,TGTGCCAGCTCACGGGACAGGGATTACGAGCAGTACTTC
-,TRBD1,14,TRBV15,TRBJ2-5,CATSPDRVGETQYF,TGTGCCACCAGCCCCGACAGGGTCGGAGAGACCCAGTACTTC
-,-,14,TRBV9,TRBJ1-2,CASSVAGGSYGYTF,TGTGCCAGCAGCGTAGCGGGGGGTTCTTATGGCTACACCTTC
-,TRBD2,16,TRBV9,TRBJ2-5,CASSVGGAGDGETQYF,TGTGCCAGCAGCGTAGGAGGAGCGGGGGATGGAGAGACCCAGTACTTC
-,TRBD1,15,TRBV10-3,TRBJ1-5,CAISDTGDSNQPQHF,TGTGCCATCAGTGATACAGGGGATAGCAATCAGCCCCAGCATTTT
-,TRBD1,18,TRBV4-3,TRBJ1-2,CASSQDGAGGLNLNGYTF,TGCGCCAGCAGCCAAGATGGGGCAGGGGGCCTGAATTTGAATGGCTACACCTTC
-,-,11,TRBV7-2,TRBJ2-5,CASSPQETQYF,TGTGCCAGCTCCCCTCAAGAGACCCAGTACTTC
-,TRBD1,14,TRBV6-5,TRBJ1-2,CASSYWDSGYGYTF,TGTGCCAGCAGTTATTGGGACAGTGGATATGGCTACACCTTC
few,TRBD1,18,TRBV9,TRBJ1-6,CASSDARDSESYNSPLHF,TGTGCCAGCAGCGACGCCCGGGACAGTGAATCCTATAATTCACCCCTCCACTTT
-,-,16,TRBV5-6,TRBJ1-4,CASSPLKGRGGEKLFF,TGTGCCAGCTCACCCCTAAAAGGGAGGGGTGGTGAAAAACTGTTTTTT